The entry that follows covers one TCR beta chain sequence. Its antigen is undetermined. The unexposed donors gave CD4+ T cells in about 2010-2019, prior to COVID-19. Isolation of CD4+ T cells took place after approximately eleven days in culture. Fresh IL-2 medium replaced half the medium on days 3 and 7. The V gene's germline CDR1 is SGHTA and CDR2 FQGNSA. The CDR3 runs 15 residues. Between the trimmed V and J ends, which lost 1 base and 0 bases, there was a span of 7 bases. The sample is drawn from a study of CD4 T cells in relation to SARS-CoV-2 and coronaviruses. About the research overall: PBMCs were cultured with antigen for over nine days before TCR beta sequencing. Findings and limits, study-wide: In roughly 60% of donors, memory CD4+ clonotypes crossrecognized SARS-CoV-2 and at least one common cold coronavirus spike. This crossreactivity analysis covered spike protein alone, no other viral proteins.

Assay: immunoSEQ multiplex PCR; the TCRdb copy retains only in-frame clones and omits some. The table has 15,000 to 20,000 clones, over 70% seen once. This receptor was identified in a human donor in good health. This chain links TRBV7-2 with TRBJ1-5, with no clear D. Source material: CD4+ T cells from PBMCs, cultured in vitro. The CDR3 nucleotides read TGTGCCAGCAGCTTAGAAGGAAATAGCAATCAGCCCCAGCATTTT. It encodes CASSLEGNSNQPQHF.